The next 18 T cell receptor beta chains were all read from a single sample in a study of blood T cells in healthy people across ages. Next came a second PCR, run for roughly 7 to 12 cycles, which used a sample-barcoded 5' primer along with a J-beta primer mix. TCRdb ran MiXCR on the 5' RACE reads and lists one entry per CDR3 protein. Of 600,000 to 850,000 distinct CDR3 sequences listed, 43% were seen once; the top ten hold 20%. Sequenced input: blood. The receptors come from a woman between 55 and 75 years old in good health.

Many counts were recorded for this clonotype. The genes are TRBV4-1 and TRBJ2-1, with unresolved D. The CDR3 runs 16 residues. Germline V lookup: CDR1 MGHRA, CDR2 YSYEKL. Trimming shortened V by 4 bases and J by 4 bases, and 17 bases separated the two germline ends. The CDR3, as DNA: TGCGCCAGCAGCCGACATTGGGGAACGGCTTACAATGAGCAGTTCTTC. Its protein product is CASSRHWGTAYNEQFF.

V and J are TRBV7-2 and TRBJ2-1; the match to TRBD1 covers 11 bases. Germline values: CDR1 SGHTA, CDR2 FQGNSA. V lost 11 bases and J lost 12; bases outside the gene matches: 18. The CDR3 has 15 residues. The CDR3: CAGNSGTGGRSAQFF. The DNA of the CDR3 is TGTGCCGGCAACTCCGGGACAGGGGGACGCTCGGCGCAGTTCTTC.

As regards this clonotype: This may arise from a read error, as a much more abundant clone is one base away. J is TRBJ2-5 and V is TRBV6-2 or TRBV6-3; possible D gene TRBD1, 6 bases. V lost 2 bases, J lost 4 bases, and 14 bases lay in between. Germline lookup yields CDR1 MNHEY and CDR2 SVGEGT. This CDR3 is built from 15 residues. The CDR3 reads CASSYAITGRETQYF. The CDR3 nucleotides are TGTGCCAGCAGTTACGCGATCACAGGGAGAGAGACCCAGTACTTC.

The chain joins TRBV20-1 to TRBJ1-1; D is possibly TRBD1 (6 bases). The germline V gene encodes CDR1 DFQATT and CDR2 SNEGSKA (reference sequence). CDR3 length: 12 amino acids. V was trimmed by 3 bases and J by 10 bases, leaving 15 bases between them. CDR3 nucleotides: TGCAGTGCTAGGGGAGACAGGAATCGAGCTTTCTTT. Encoded protein: CSARGDRNRAFF.

About this clonotype: This may come from a read error, since a much larger clone is one base off. This chain's CDR3 is CASSFATGAFYNEQYF. Written as DNA, the CDR3 is TGTGCCAGCAGTTTTGCGACAGGGGCTTTCTACAATGAGCAGTACTTC. This chain connects TRBV27 to TRBJ2-7; 8 bases line up with TRBD1. CDR3 length: 16 amino acids. The ends lost 3 bases at V and 7 bases at J; junction bases unmatched: 14. Germline V gene sequence: CDR1 MNHEY, CDR2 SMNVEV (reference sequence).

This clonotype was seen ten or more times. This sequence joins TRBV4-1 and TRBJ2-1, with D perhaps TRBD1 (6 bases). The CDR3 runs to 16 residues. V was clipped by 0 bases and J by 3 bases, with 12 bases between them. CDR1 is MGHRA and CDR2 is YSYEKL in the germline V gene. The CDR3 nucleotides read TGCGCCAGCAGCCAAGATGGTCCCAGGGGCTACAATGAGCAGTTCTTC. It is translated as CASSQDGPRGYNEQFF.

The chain uses TRBV28 and TRBJ1-4, with D hard to call. The CDR3 loop spans 15 amino acids. V was trimmed by 5 bases and J by 0 bases, leaving 10 bases between them. Germline-derived CDR1 and CDR2 are MDHEN and SYDVKM. The CDR3 spells CASSPAGSTNEKLFF. Written as DNA, the CDR3 is TGTGCCAGCAGTCCCGCGGGGTCAACTAATGAAAAACTGTTTTTT.

This clonotype was seen only once. This may be a read error, as it is one base from a much larger clone. This chain joins TRBV7-2 and TRBJ2-1; 8 bases map to TRBD2. Unmatched junction bases numbered 5, after V lost 11 bases and J lost 2 bases. Germline CDR1 is SGHTA and CDR2 is FQGNSA. The CDR3 is 13 residues long. The CDR3 region is CAGQRGTYNEQFF. CDR3 in DNA: TGTGCCGGACAGCGGGGGACCTACAATGAGCAGTTCTTC.

This clonotype has more than one count but fewer than ten. This chain links TRBV16 with TRBJ1-6, with D unresolved. The CDR3 loop spans 15 amino acids. Germline V CDR1 and CDR2: KGHSY, FQNENV. V lost 1 base and J 5 bases, leaving 9 bases between the germline ends. CDR3 loop: CASSQFIRNNSPLHF. The CDR3 nucleotides are TGTGCCAGCAGCCAATTTATCCGAAATAATTCACCCCTCCACTTT.

The chain recombines TRBV20-1 with TRBJ2-5; 9 nucleotides line up with TRBD1. Judging by the DNA end, TRBJ2-7 fits better; the J call may be wrong. Germline V gene sequence: CDR1 DFQATT, CDR2 SNEGSKA (reference sequence). This CDR3 comprises 15 residues. CDR3 amino acids: CSARLPGTGIDEQYF. In DNA form, the CDR3 reads TGCAGTGCTAGACTCCCCGGGACAGGGATTGACGAGCAGTACTTC.

This clonotype was counted a few times. The chain employs TRBV6-5 and TRBJ1-2, with D uncertain. The germline CDR1 and CDR2 sequences are MNHEY and SVGAGI. The V gene lost 5 bases and the J gene lost 8 bases, with 9 bases spanning the gap. CDR3 length: 11 residues. CDR3 DNA: TGTGCCAGCAGTGTGGGAAGCGGCTACACCTTC. Translation gives CASSVGSGYTF.

This clonotype came up a few times. The CDR3 nucleotides are TGCGCCAGCAGCACGGGACAGCGCACAGATACGCAGTATTTT. It encodes CASSTGQRTDTQYF. The chain combines TRBV5-1 with TRBJ2-3; 7 nucleotides line up with TRBD1. The junction had 3 bases not matched to a gene; V was cut back by 4 bases and J by 1 base. Germline-derived CDR1 and CDR2 are SGHRS and YFSETQ. The CDR3 length is 14 residues.

This clonotype was counted a few times. This chain uses TRBV20-1 with TRBJ2-3; D is perhaps TRBD2 (6 bases). The CDR3 length is 12 residues. CDR1 and CDR2 from the germline V gene are DFQATT and SNEGSKA (reference sequence). V shed 5 bases and J shed 5 bases, with 11 bases lying between them. This CDR3 reads CSADGGGDTQYF. The CDR3 DNA is TGCAGTGCTGATGGGGGAGGAGATACGCAGTATTTT.

This clonotype occurred a few times. V usage is TRBV20-1 and J usage is TRBJ2-7; D is unclear. This CDR3 has 11 residues. CDR1 DFQATT and CDR2 SNEGSKA come from the germline V gene (reference sequence). The V end was cut by 1 base, the J end by 3 bases, with 4 bases between. The CDR3 DNA is TGCAGTGCTAGAGGTCGCTACGAGCAGTACTTC. Residues: CSARGRYEQYF.

Only a few counts were recorded for this clonotype. V usage is TRBV27 and J usage is TRBJ2-5; 7 bases fit TRBD1. The CDR3 has 14 amino acids. The germline V gene encodes CDR1 MNHEY and CDR2 SMNVEV (reference sequence). Trimming cost V 3 bases and J 4 bases; bases outside gene matches: 5. The CDR3 sequence: CASSFRGSGETQYF. The CDR3 bases are TGTGCCAGCAGTTTCAGGGGGTCCGGAGAGACCCAGTACTTC.

In this sample, this clonotype turned up a few times. The genes are TRBV12-3 or TRBV12-4 and TRBJ2-1, with 9 bases fitting TRBD1. J gave up 0 bases and V 5 bases, and 2 bases lay outside the gene matches. This CDR3 has 15 residues. For the CDR3, the DNA is TGTGCCAGCAGTGGGGGACAGGGCTCCTACAATGAGCAGTTCTTC. It specifies CASSGGQGSYNEQFF.

This sequence joins TRBV20-1 and TRBJ2-1; D is ambiguous. Germline V lookup: CDR1 DFQATT, CDR2 SNEGSKA (reference sequence). V lost 6 bases and J 5 bases, leaving 14 bases between the germline ends. CDR3 length: 13 residues. The CDR3 DNA sequence: TGCAGTGCCAATGGGTTAGGGAACAATGAGCAGTTCTTC. Translation: CSANGLGNNEQFF.

A note on this clonotype: A much larger clone is a single base away; this may be a read error. This chain joins TRBV7-2 and TRBJ2-1; 9 bases are a match to TRBD1. The CDR3 is 16 amino acids. In germline, CDR1 is SGHTA, CDR2 FQGNSA. The V segment lost 8 bases and the J segment 5 bases; nucleotides outside the gene matches: 13. Written as DNA, the CDR3 is TGTGCCAGCGGCCCAACTGGGACAGGGTACGACAATGAGCAGTTCTTC. Translation: CASGPTGTGYDNEQFF.